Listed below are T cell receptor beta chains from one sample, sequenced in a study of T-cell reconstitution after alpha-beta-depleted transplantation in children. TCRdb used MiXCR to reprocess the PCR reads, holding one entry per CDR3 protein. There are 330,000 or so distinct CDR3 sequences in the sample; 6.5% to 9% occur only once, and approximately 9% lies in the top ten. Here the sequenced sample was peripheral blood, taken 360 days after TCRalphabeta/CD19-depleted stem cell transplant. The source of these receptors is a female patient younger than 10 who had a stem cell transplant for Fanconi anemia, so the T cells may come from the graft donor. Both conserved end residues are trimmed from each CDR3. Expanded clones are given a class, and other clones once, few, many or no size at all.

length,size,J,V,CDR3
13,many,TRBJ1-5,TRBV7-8,ASSLGRISNQPQH
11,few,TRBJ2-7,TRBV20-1,SAREGSGREQY
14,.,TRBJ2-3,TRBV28,ASSPNRGFGTDTQY
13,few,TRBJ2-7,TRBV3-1,ASSRTSGVIYEQY
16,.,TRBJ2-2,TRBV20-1,SARTSLGGARGTGELF
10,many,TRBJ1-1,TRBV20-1,SAEPKTPEAF
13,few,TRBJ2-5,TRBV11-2,ASSTLAGAKETQY
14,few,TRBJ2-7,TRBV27,ASSFLRAPLVGEQY
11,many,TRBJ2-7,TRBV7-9,ASSFSLSYEQY
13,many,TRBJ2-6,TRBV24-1,ATSDPTSGANVLT
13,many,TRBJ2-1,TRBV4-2,ASSQVVGFYNEQF
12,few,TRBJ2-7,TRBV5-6,ASSGPGGKDEQY
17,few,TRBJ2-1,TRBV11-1,ASSPGQLAGGLGYNEQF
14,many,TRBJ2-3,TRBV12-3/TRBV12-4,ASSPPRGFETDTQY
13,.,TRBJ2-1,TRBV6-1,ASSGFGTGLGEQF
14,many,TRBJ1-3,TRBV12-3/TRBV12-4,ASSLSLGFSGNTIY
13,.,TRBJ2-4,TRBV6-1,ASSEAGSRRNIQY
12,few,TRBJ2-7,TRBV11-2,ASSLAPTGQGHY
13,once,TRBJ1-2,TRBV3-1,ASSPTVVGVYGYT
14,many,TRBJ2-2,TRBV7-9,ASSLGSATNTGELF
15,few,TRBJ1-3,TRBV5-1,ASRPSSGLLSGNTIY
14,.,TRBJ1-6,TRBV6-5,ASSLVQQPYNSPLH
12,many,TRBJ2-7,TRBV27,ASSTGTPPYEQY
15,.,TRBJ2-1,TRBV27,ASSPRLAGRGVGEQF
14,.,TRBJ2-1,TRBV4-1,ASSQVGSGSYNEQF
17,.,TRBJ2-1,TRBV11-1,ASSLGPLTGKNSYNEQF
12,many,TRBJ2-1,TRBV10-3,AISSGSPWNEQF
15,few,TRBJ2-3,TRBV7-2,ASSLVGGLWGTDTQY
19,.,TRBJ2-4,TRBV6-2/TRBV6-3,ASSYSLLAGGFKLAKNIQY
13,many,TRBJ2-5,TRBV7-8,ASSVRGGSQETQY
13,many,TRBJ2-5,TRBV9,ASSAHLAGQETQY
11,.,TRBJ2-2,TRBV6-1,ATSVSGPGELF
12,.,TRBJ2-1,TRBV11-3,ASSSQGSYNEQF
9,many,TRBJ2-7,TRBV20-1,SATQAYEQY
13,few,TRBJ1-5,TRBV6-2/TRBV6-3,ASSYDRGRNQPQH
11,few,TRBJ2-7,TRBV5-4,ASSSTGDYEQY
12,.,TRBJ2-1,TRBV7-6,ASSSTELSNEQF
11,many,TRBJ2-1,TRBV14,ASNRFTVGEQF
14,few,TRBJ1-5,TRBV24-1,ATHKQLPHSNQPQH
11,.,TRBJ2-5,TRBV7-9,ASKLAGEETQY
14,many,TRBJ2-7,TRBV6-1,ASSKGGTNLAYEQY
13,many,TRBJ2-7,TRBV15,ATSPSPEYSYEQY
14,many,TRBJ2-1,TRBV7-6,ASSQRQLGAYNEQF